Following are 10 T cell receptor beta chains from one sample sequenced in a study of T cell repertoires in cytomegalovirus infection. From the reads, TCRdb called clonotypes with MiXCR, one entry per CDR3 protein. The sample lists about 770,000 distinct CDR3 sequences; about 28% were seen once. The antigens of these receptors remain unknown. Specimen: cultured CD8+ T cells from PBMCs, collected from culture after CMV antigen stimulation. The receptors derive from a human donor in good health (CMV status not recorded). Some clones in this sample may be carry-over from other donors' samples.

This clonotype occurred a few times. CDR3 region: CASRSRDSYEQYF. The CDR3 DNA reads as TGTGCCAGCAGATCCCGGGACAGCTACGAGCAGTACTTC. The genes are TRBV7-9 and TRBJ2-7, with 7 bases aligning to TRBD1. Trimming took 6 bases from V and 3 from J; bases not matched to a gene: 5. Per germline, CDR1 SEHNR and CDR2 FQNEAQ (reference sequence). The CDR3 runs 13 residues.

This chain uses TRBV6-5 with TRBJ1-1; D is unclear. The CDR3 length is 14 residues. The V end lost 2 bases, the J end lost 7 bases, and 14 bases lay between the germline ends. CDR1 and CDR2 from the germline V gene are MNHEY and SVGAGI. CDR3 amino acids: CASSYTLERNEAFF. The CDR3 nucleotides are TGTGCCAGCAGTTACACCCTCGAGAGGAATGAAGCTTTCTTT.

The rearrangement uses TRBV2 and TRBJ1-1; no firm D call. Trimming removed 7 bases from V and 5 bases from J, with 17 bases in between. Germline V gene lookup returns CDR1 SNHLY and CDR2 FYNNEI. This CDR3 contains 14 residues. CDR3 in DNA: TGTGCCAGCAAATACATGGCAGCAAGGACTGAAGCTTTCTTT. Translating gives CASKYMAARTEAFF.

This clonotype has a handful of counts. The V call is TRBV19, the J call TRBJ1-5, with a possible D match to TRBD1 (6 bases). Between the trimmed V and J ends, which lost 5 bases and 9 bases, there was a span of 20 bases. This CDR3 is 15 amino acids long. The V gene's germline CDR1 is LNHDA and CDR2 SQIVND (reference sequence). Here the CDR3 DNA reads TGTGCCAGTAGTGCCCGTGGGACACCTATAGGGCCCCAGCATTTT. This gives the protein CASSARGTPIGPQHF.

This clonotype was seen at least ten times. V usage is TRBV15 and J usage is TRBJ1-2, with TRBD1 as a possible D gene (5 bases). The CDR3 length is 14 residues. The ends were cut back, 0 bases at V and 6 bases at J, with 11 bases in the middle. Looked up from germline, CDR1 is LNHNV and CDR2 is YYDKDF (reference sequence). The CDR3, as DNA: TGTGCCACCAGCAGAGATTCAGGGAGCGATGGCTACACCTTC. Translating gives CATSRDSGSDGYTF.

The chain carries TRBV7-4 and TRBJ1-5; no clear D. Germline V gene data show CDR1 as SGHVT and CDR2 as SQSDAQ. V shed 8 bases and J shed 1 base, with 12 bases lying between them. The CDR3 covers 14 residues. The CDR3: CASAKEGSNQPQHF. DNA of the CDR3: TGTGCCAGCGCCAAAGAAGGAAGCAATCAGCCCCAGCATTTT.

This clonotype was seen a handful of times. The germline gene is not matched at one end of the junction; a read error may be the cause. The gene calls are TRBV7-6 and TRBJ2-2; maybe TRBD2 (7 bases). CDR1 SGHVS and CDR2 FNYEAQ come from the germline V gene. This CDR3 comprises 14 residues. The CDR3 sequence: CASSLRGAVGELFF. The CDR3 DNA is TGTGCTAGCAGCTTACGGGGGGCCGTCGGGGAGCTGTTTTTT. The full variable domain, with the rest looked up from reference TRBV7-6 and TRBJ2-2, is GAGVSQSPRYKVTKRGQDVALRCDPISGHVSLYWYRQALGQGPEFLTYFNYEAQQDKSGLPNDRFSAERPEGSISTLTIQRTEQRDSAMYRCASSLRGAVGELFFGEGSRLTVL.

The table lists this clonotype with a few counts. The CDR3 reads CASKIGQGYYNEQFF. The CDR3 DNA sequence: TGTGCCAGCAAGATAGGACAGGGGTATTACAATGAGCAGTTCTTC. The gene calls are TRBV27 and TRBJ2-1; 9 bases align to TRBD1. Germline CDR1 MNHEY, CDR2 SMNVEV (reference sequence). This CDR3 has 15 amino acids. The trim removed 7 bases at V and 4 bases at J, leaving 8 bases unmatched.

Written as DNA, the CDR3 is TGTGCCAGCGCCGCCATAGCCAAAAACATTCAGTACTTC. Protein: CASAAIAKNIQYF. The V gene is TRBV27, the J gene TRBJ2-4, with D unclear. Per the germline V gene, CDR1 is MNHEY and CDR2 is SMNVEV (reference sequence). CDR3 size: 13 residues. With 8 bases removed from V and 0 bases from J, the gap between germline ends came to 8 bases.

The chain uses TRBV27 and TRBJ2-7; 8 bases map to TRBD2. Per the germline V gene, CDR1 is MNHEY and CDR2 is SMNVEV (reference sequence). CDR3 size: 15 residues. Unmatched junction bases numbered 9, after V lost 4 bases and J lost 4 bases. The CDR3 nucleotides are TGTGCCAGCAGTTCTTCCTTCGCGGGGGGATACGAGCAGTACTTC. As protein: CASSSSFAGGYEQYF.